A single sample is the source of the 28 T cell receptor beta chains below, sequenced in a study of shared clonotypes between healthy human individuals. Only in-frame clones appear in the TCRdb table, and some are missing; sequencing was by immunoSEQ multiplex PCR. Of roughly 2 million clones in the sample, 95% were seen once. Sequences were obtained from naive CD4+ T cells sorted from blood. The subset was: CD45RA+ positively selected. Receptors originate from a man aged 18 to 35 in good health.

The chain joins TRBV7-9 to TRBJ1-1; no clear D gene. The V end lost 2 bases, the J end lost 7 bases, and 11 bases lay between the germline ends. The length of the CDR3 is 13 residues. The V gene's germline CDR1 is SEHNR and CDR2 FQNEAQ (reference sequence). The CDR3 spells CASSLSLDREAFF. In DNA, the CDR3 is TGTGCCAGCAGCTTATCACTGGATCGTGAAGCTTTCTTT.

This clone was detected a few times. The chain joins TRBV5-4 to TRBJ1-6; 8 bases are shared with TRBD1. J lost 7 bases, V lost 5 bases, and 5 bases had no gene match. The length of the CDR3 is 14 residues. CDR1 and CDR2 from the germline V gene are SGHNT and YYREEE (reference sequence). The DNA of the CDR3 is TGTGCCAGCAGTTCCGACAGGGGCAATTCACCCCTCCACTTT. Protein product: CASSSDRGNSPLHF. The full variable domain, in which reference TRBV5-4 and TRBJ1-6 provide the parts outside the CDR3, is ETGVTQSPTHLIKTRGQQVTLRCSSQSGHNTVSWYQQALGQGPQFIFQYYREEENGRGNFPPRFSGLQFPNYSSELNVNALELDDSALYLCASSSDRGNSPLHFGNGTRLTVT.

J is TRBJ1-2 and V is TRBV6-1; weak D call: TRBD1 (6 bases). The ends were cut back, 8 bases at V and 4 bases at J, with 17 bases in the middle. CDR1 and CDR2 (germline): MNHNS, SASEGT. The CDR3 runs 14 residues. Written as DNA, the CDR3 is TGTGCCAGCCGGAGGGGGTCCGCGGTCTATGGCTACACCTTC. It codes for CASRRGSAVYGYTF.

The chain links TRBV10-1 to TRBJ1-1, with TRBD1 as a possible D gene (5 bases). Between the trimmed V and J ends, which lost 0 bases and 9 bases, there was a span of 17 bases. The CDR3 runs to 15 residues. In germline, CDR1 is WNHNN, CDR2 SYGVQD (reference sequence). The CDR3, as DNA: TGCGCCAGCAGTGAGTCGAGCAGGGCCGATCGGCAAGCTTTCTTT. It yields the protein CASSESSRADRQAFF.

DNA for the CDR3: TGTGCCAGCAGCTCCCGTAAGGGGGGGACCCAGTACTTC. Amino acids: CASSSRKGGTQYF. The rearrangement links TRBV14 to TRBJ2-5; either TRBD1 or TRBD2 may fit D (6 bases each). CDR3 length: 13 residues. In germline, CDR1 is SGHDN, CDR2 FVKESK. V dropped 5 bases and J dropped 7 bases, with 14 bases sitting between them.

The genes are TRBV2 and TRBJ1-5, with D possibly matching TRBD1 (5 bases). This CDR3 region has 16 residues. Trimming stripped 1 base from V and 7 bases from J, with 17 bases between. CDR1 SNHLY and CDR2 FYNNEI come from the germline V gene. Here the CDR3 DNA reads TGTGCCAGCAGTGAAGGGCTCTCGGTAAGGGGCCAGCCCCAGCATTTT. It codes for CASSEGLSVRGQPQHF.

The V gene is TRBV19, the J gene TRBJ1-1; 7 bases match TRBD1. V trimming: 5 bases; J trimming: 4 bases; junction bases outside the gene matches: 10. There are 15 residues in the CDR3. Germline CDR1 is LNHDA and CDR2 is SQIVND (reference sequence). This CDR3 reads CASSATDRVGTEAFF. The CDR3, as DNA: TGTGCCAGTAGTGCGACAGACAGGGTGGGCACTGAAGCTTTCTTT.

This sequence joins TRBV18 and TRBJ1-5; D gene ambiguous. CDR1 KGHSH and CDR2 LQKENI come from the germline V gene. The V end lost 2 bases, the J end lost 0 bases, and 8 bases lay between the germline ends. The CDR3 length is 15 residues. The CDR3 DNA reads as TGTGCCAGCTCACCAAGCGGGTTTAGCAATCAGCCCCAGCATTTT. Protein product: CASSPSGFSNQPQHF.

The chain joins TRBV7-6 to TRBJ2-1; D is undetermined. Germline CDR1 SGHVS, CDR2 FNYEAQ. The CDR3 covers 13 residues. V lost 6 bases to trimming and J lost 9 bases, with 15 bases between them. This CDR3 is CASSEVGRPEQFF. The CDR3, as DNA: TGTGCCAGCAGTGAGGTTGGGCGCCCTGAGCAGTTCTTC.

This sequence joins TRBV15 and TRBJ2-2; no clear D gene. From germline, CDR1 is LNHNV and CDR2 YYDKDF (reference sequence). This CDR3 spans 14 amino acids. Trimming removed 0 bases at V and 6 bases at J, with 8 bases between. CDR3 sequence (DNA): TGTGCCACCAGCAGAGACTGGTTCGCCGGGGAGCTGTTTTTT. Protein: CATSRDWFAGELFF.

The chain has TRBV5-1 and TRBJ1-2; D call uncertain. Germline V gives CDR1 SGHRS, CDR2 YFSETQ. Trimming stripped 4 bases from V and 8 bases from J, with 12 bases between. CDR3 length: 12 residues. This CDR3 is CASSANSGGYTF. DNA of the CDR3: TGCGCCAGCAGCGCGAACAGTGGCGGCTACACCTTC.

The chain combines TRBV5-1 with TRBJ2-1; the match to TRBD2 covers 12 bases. From germline, CDR1 is SGHRS and CDR2 YFSETQ. The CDR3 loop spans 16 amino acids. With 2 bases clipped from V and 7 bases from J, the junction kept 7 bases outside the gene matches. CDR3 in amino acids: CASSLQTSGSGNEQFF. The CDR3 bases are TGCGCCAGCAGCTTACAGACTAGCGGGAGTGGGAATGAGCAGTTCTTC.

V and J are TRBV7-2 and TRBJ1-3; D uncertain. Germline V lookup: CDR1 SGHTA, CDR2 FQGNSA. V was cut by 5 bases and J by 2 bases, with 16 bases left in between. This CDR3 has 16 amino acids. The chain's CDR3 is CASSADGERAGNTIYF. The CDR3 region has the DNA TGTGCCAGCAGCGCAGACGGGGAAAGGGCTGGAAACACCATATATTTT.

The gene calls are TRBV9 and TRBJ2-5; tentatively, D is TRBD1 (6 bases). The CDR3 is 14 residues long. CDR1 and CDR2 (germline): SGDLS, YYNGEE. V was trimmed by 3 bases and J by 5 bases, leaving 14 bases between them. In DNA, the CDR3 is TGTGCCAGCAGCGACTTCTACAGGGCGGAGACCCAGTACTTC. It specifies CASSDFYRAETQYF.

The rearrangement links TRBV18 to TRBJ2-7; D gene uncertain. The CDR3 covers 14 residues. Germline CDR1 KGHSH, CDR2 LQKENI. The germline V and J ends were trimmed by 5 bases and 5 bases, with 16 bases remaining between them. CDR3 DNA: TGTGCCAGCTCATCCCGCGCGTGGTCCGACGAGCAGTACTTC. It specifies CASSSRAWSDEQYF.

V is TRBV5-1 and J is TRBJ2-2; the match to TRBD2 covers 16 bases. Germline V lookup: CDR1 SGHRS, CDR2 YFSETQ. The CDR3 loop spans 20 amino acids. The V and J ends lost 0 bases and 0 bases, in that order; junction bases with no gene match: 5. CDR3 nucleotides: TGCGCCAGCAGCTTGGCCCCGGGACTAGCGGGGGGGGCGAACACCGGGGAGCTGTTTTTT. Its translation: CASSLAPGLAGGANTGELFF.

The chain employs TRBV4-3 and TRBJ1-2, with D perhaps TRBD1 (5 bases). The V gene's germline CDR1 is LGHNA and CDR2 YSLEER. V was shortened by 0 bases and J by 7 bases, with 9 bases between the two germline ends. The CDR3 extends over 13 amino acids. The CDR3 loop reads CASSQEGDGGYTF. CDR3 DNA sequence: TGCGCCAGCAGCCAAGAGGGGGACGGTGGCTACACCTTC.

The chain uses TRBV19 and TRBJ1-2; D possibly corresponds to TRBD1 (5 bases). This CDR3 has 13 residues. The germline CDR1 and CDR2 sequences are LNHDA and SQIVND (reference sequence). V was cut by 9 bases and J by 6 bases, with 17 bases left in between. As DNA, the CDR3 is TGTGCCAGCAACAGAGGGGTTTTAGATGGCTACACCTTC. This codes for CASNRGVLDGYTF.

The chain has TRBV10-3 and TRBJ1-3; D uncertain. Trimming cost V 9 bases and J 0 bases, with 12 bases left between them. This CDR3 region has 14 residues. From germline, CDR1 is ENHRY and CDR2 SYGVKD. CDR3 sequence reads: CAITDWGSGNTIYF. As DNA, the CDR3 is TGTGCCATTACGGACTGGGGCTCTGGAAACACCATATATTTT.

The rearrangement uses TRBV6-5 and TRBJ2-3; perhaps TRBD2 as D (5 bases). Trimming removed 2 bases at V and 5 bases at J, with 14 bases between. From germline, CDR1 is MNHEY and CDR2 SVGAGI. There are 15 residues in the CDR3. The CDR3 reads CASSYPRKAGDTQYF. The CDR3 DNA sequence: TGTGCCAGCAGTTACCCCCGAAAGGCGGGAGATACGCAGTATTTT.

The CDR3 sequence is CATLQGIGQPQHF. CDR3 DNA: TGTGCCACCCTACAGGGGATCGGTCAGCCCCAGCATTTT. The rearrangement links TRBV10-3 to TRBJ1-5; 7 nucleotides agree with TRBD1. The CDR3 loop spans 13 amino acids. The ends lost 10 bases at V and 6 bases at J; junction bases unmatched: 9. CDR1 and CDR2 (germline): ENHRY, SYGVKD.

The chain joins TRBV30 to TRBJ2-5; 8 bases line up with TRBD2. Germline loops: CDR1 GTSNPN, CDR2 SVGIG (reference sequence). The J segment lost 4 bases and the V segment lost 4 bases, leaving 8 bases of the junction unmatched. The CDR3 is made up of 14 amino acids. As DNA, the CDR3 is TGTGCCTGGACCTCGGGAGGGAAGGGAGAGACCCAGTACTTC. Translated: CAWTSGGKGETQYF.

The CDR3 protein is CASTPGLGFYEQYF. DNA of the CDR3: TGTGCCAGCACCCCTGGACTAGGTTTCTACGAGCAGTACTTC. The chain carries TRBV28 and TRBJ2-7; 7 bases match TRBD2. CDR3 length: 14 amino acids. J was trimmed by 3 bases and V by 7 bases; bases with no gene match: 9. Germline V gene lookup returns CDR1 MDHEN and CDR2 SYDVKM.

This clone was found a few times. This chain joins TRBV6-5 and TRBJ2-7; possibly TRBD1 for D (6 bases). The CDR3 runs 13 residues. Trimming took 10 bases from V and 6 from J, leaving 19 bases between them. Germline-derived CDR1 and CDR2 are MNHEY and SVGAGI. The CDR3 DNA reads TGTGCCACCACCAGGGGTCAATCGAGCGAGCAGTACTTC. This gives the protein CATTRGQSSEQYF.

Remarks on this clone: This same CDR3 is encoded by further DNA sequences in the sample. V usage is TRBV7-2 and J usage is TRBJ2-7; 9 bases fit TRBD2. This CDR3 is built from 15 residues. The trim removed 5 bases at V and 0 bases at J, leaving 5 bases unmatched. Germline loops: CDR1 SGHTA, CDR2 FQGNSA. The CDR3 reads CASSPTSGSSYEQYF. The CDR3 bases are TGTGCCAGCAGCCCGACTAGCGGTAGCTCCTACGAGCAGTACTTC.

The V gene is TRBV10-2, the J gene TRBJ1-2; TRBD1 matches at 7 bases. V gave up 6 bases and J gave up 8 bases; unmatched junction bases: 12. CDR1 is WSHSY and CDR2 is SAAADI in the germline V gene. This CDR3 comprises 14 residues. The DNA for the CDR3 is TGCGCCAGCAGCCCCGGGACAGCGACGTTGGGCTACACCTTC. It specifies CASSPGTATLGYTF.

As regards this clone: This sample also contains other DNA sequences that code for the same CDR3. This chain links TRBV18 with TRBJ1-5; D uncertain. Deletions cut 2 bases from V and 2 bases from J, with 7 bases between. Per germline, CDR1 KGHSH and CDR2 LQKENI. The CDR3 contains 14 residues. CDR3 loop: CASSPGEGNQPQHF. The CDR3 DNA reads as TGTGCCAGCTCACCAGGGGAGGGCAATCAGCCCCAGCATTTT.

This chain connects TRBV2 to TRBJ2-2; either TRBD1 or TRBD2 may supply D (6 bases each). Per germline, CDR1 SNHLY and CDR2 FYNNEI. Trimming took off 4 bases at V and 3 bases at J, with 12 bases between the two ends. The CDR3 is 15 amino acids. CDR3 coding DNA: TGTGCCAGCAGTGTGAGGGGGGAGTACACCGGGGAGCTGTTTTTT. Encoded protein: CASSVRGEYTGELFF.